This T cell receptor (beta chain) was found in a study of vaccination and CD4 T cells after COVID-19. At the level of the study: Convalescent cases comprised 10 or so mild and one severe, all SARS-CoV-2 positive by nasal swab PCR. Comprising six males and four females, the convalescent participants counted two Hispanic individuals among them. Convalescent patients gave post-COVID blood a median approximately 100 days post-diagnosis, range 35 to 161. Samples were taken after vaccination, a median of roughly 65 days after dose two, with a range of 14 to 241.

V lost 3 bases to trimming and J lost 0 bases; unmatched junction nucleotides: 12. The germline CDR1 and CDR2 sequences are SQVTM and ANQGSEA. This CDR3 region has 17 residues. Sequencing of DNA taken from cultured CD4+ T cells relied on the Oncomine TCR Beta short-read assay. TCRdb redid the calling of the PCR reads with MiXCR, one entry per CDR3 protein. The sample records about 13,000 distinct CDR3 sequences, roughly 53% being singletons. The sample's treatment: approximately nine-day PBMC culture with coronavirus spike peptide pools or control peptides (ViraFEST assay). In regard to this clonotype: The antigen is unknown.

The clonotype originates from a human donor who had recovered from COVID-19. This chain connects TRBV29-1 to TRBJ1-1, with 8 bases matching TRBD1. The sequenced sample was CD4+ T cells from blood, cultured in vitro. CDR3 region: CSVDGEVGQGMNTEAFF. As DNA, the CDR3 is TGCAGCGTTGACGGAGAGGTCGGACAGGGCATGAACACTGAAGCTTTCTTT.